A single sample gave rise to the 28 T cell receptor beta chains below, sequenced in a study of molecular identifiers for immune sequencing clone quantification. One entry per CDR3 protein results from TCRdb running MiXCR on the PCR reads. The sample yields approximately 550,000 distinct CDR3 sequences, over 20% seen once. The sample was naive CD8+ T cells from blood, with Jurkat cell RNA spiked in. The subset here: FACS-sorted CD8+CD4-CCR7+CD45RA+ naive T cells. The receptors were sampled from a human donor in good health. Some libraries in this study had Jurkat cell RNA spiked in.

About this clonotype itself: One base away lies a much larger clone, so this may be a sequencing read error. This sequence joins TRBV7-6 and TRBJ1-1; D may be TRBD1 (5 bases). The CDR3 runs 14 residues. Germline V lookup: CDR1 SGHVS, CDR2 FNYEAQ. This CDR3 is CDSSLVPDTTEAFF. DNA of the CDR3: TGTGACAGCAGCTTAGTTCCGGACACCACTGAAGCTTTCTTT. Full variable domain (remainder filled in from reference TRBV7-6 and TRBJ1-1): GAGVSQSPRYKVTKRGQDVALRCDPISGHVSLYWYRQALGQGPEFLTYFNYEAQQDKSGLPNDRFSAERPEGSISTLTIQRTEQRDSAMYRCDSSLVPDTTEAFFGQGTRLTVV.

This clonotype was detected ten times or more. This chain joins TRBV7-2 and TRBJ2-5; possible D gene TRBD1, 5 bases. Deletions cut 5 bases from V and 0 bases from J, with 16 bases between. Germline V gene sequence: CDR1 SGHTA, CDR2 FQGNSA. The CDR3 is 16 amino acids. CDR3 DNA sequence: TGTGCCAGCAGCATAGGTTGGGGCATGGACCAAGAGACCCAGTACTTC. Translating it yields CASSIGWGMDQETQYF.

This clonotype was picked up a small number of times. This chain connects TRBV19 to TRBJ2-7, with a possible D match to TRBD1 (5 bases). Germline V gene sequence: CDR1 LNHDA, CDR2 SQIVND (reference sequence). Trimming removed 3 bases from V and 0 bases from J, with 9 bases in between. This CDR3 region has 14 residues. The CDR3 region has the DNA TGTGCCAGTAGTATGACAGTCTACTCCTACGAGCAGTACTTC. This sequence encodes CASSMTVYSYEQYF. Supplemented by reference TRBV19 and TRBJ2-7, the full variable domain reads DGGITQSPKYLFRKEGQNVTLSCEQNLNHDAMYWYRQDPGQGLRLIYYSQIVNDFQKGDIAEGYSVSREKKESFPLTVTSAQKNPTAFYLCASSMTVYSYEQYFGPGTRLTVT.

This clonotype was seen at least ten times. The genes are TRBV6-2 or TRBV6-3 and TRBJ2-7; no clear D. Trimming took off 8 bases at V and 3 bases at J, with 5 bases between the two ends. CDR3 size: 10 residues. Germline V gene sequence: CDR1 MNHEY, CDR2 SVGEGT. CDR3 DNA sequence: TGTGCCAGCGGAGTCTACGAGCAGTACTTC. Translation gives CASGVYEQYF.

The sample holds many counts of this clonotype. The rearrangement links TRBV9 to TRBJ1-1; possible D gene TRBD1, 6 bases. Germline V gives CDR1 SGDLS, CDR2 YYNGEE. The CDR3 totals 11 residues. V lost 5 bases to trimming and J lost 6 bases, with 8 bases between them. CDR3: CASSGGAEAFF. Written as DNA, the CDR3 is TGTGCCAGCAGTGGGGGCGCTGAAGCTTTCTTT.

This clonotype was detected many times. The chain is built from TRBV27 and TRBJ2-3; TRBD2 aligns across 9 bases. The CDR3 has 15 amino acids. Germline CDR1 and CDR2: MNHEY and SMNVEV (reference sequence). The J segment lost 2 bases and the V segment lost 6 bases, leaving 6 bases of the junction unmatched. Here the CDR3 reads CASRATSGFTDTQYF. For the CDR3, the DNA is TGTGCCAGCAGGGCGACTAGCGGATTCACAGATACGCAGTATTTT.

This CDR3 reads CASNRLAGGSSTDTQYF. CDR3 in DNA: TGTGCCAGCAATAGACTAGCGGGGGGTTCAAGCACAGATACGCAGTATTTT. The gene calls are TRBV5-4 and TRBJ2-3, with 13 nucleotides matching TRBD2. The CDR3 contains 17 residues. V shed 6 bases, J shed 0 bases, and the junction held 7 bases outside the gene matches. Per the germline V gene, CDR1 is SGHNT and CDR2 is YYREEE (reference sequence).

The chain employs TRBV7-2 and TRBJ1-2; TRBD1 matches at 7 bases. Germline V gene sequence: CDR1 SGHTA, CDR2 FQGNSA. The CDR3 covers 15 residues. The junction had 8 bases not matched to a gene; V was cut back by 5 bases and J by 2 bases. The CDR3 DNA is TGTGCCAGCAGCATTCCGGGACAGATAAACTATGGCTACACCTTC. It encodes CASSIPGQINYGYTF.

V is TRBV4-2 and J is TRBJ2-7; 7 nucleotides align to TRBD2. J gave up 5 bases and V 4 bases, and 8 bases lay outside the gene matches. The V gene's germline CDR1 is LGHNA and CDR2 YNFKEQ. This CDR3 is 14 amino acids long. CDR3 DNA: TGTGCCAGCAGCCGGGTGGGGGACTACAACGAGCAGTACTTC. This encodes CASSRVGDYNEQYF.

In the case of this clonotype: A much bigger clone sits one base away, suggesting this may be a read error. V and J are TRBV29-1 and TRBJ2-2; tentatively, D is TRBD1 (7 bases). The CDR3 is made up of 15 amino acids. Per the germline V gene, CDR1 is SQVTM and CDR2 is ANQGSEA. The CDR3 nucleotides read TGCAGCGTTGTACCCAGGGGGAGGAACGCCGGGGAGCTGTTTTTT. Translation gives CSVVPRGRNAGELFF.

CDR3 sequence reads: CASSPPTGSNQPQHF. The CDR3 DNA sequence: TGTGCCAGCAGTCCCCCGACGGGTAGCAATCAGCCCCAGCATTTT. V is TRBV6-1 and J is TRBJ1-5; D is undetermined. Germline V CDR1 and CDR2: MNHNS, SASEGT. Trimming removed 5 bases from V and 0 bases from J, with 11 bases in between. The CDR3 loop spans 15 amino acids.

This clonotype came up a few times. This rearrangement joins TRBV11-2 to TRBJ2-3, with D possibly matching TRBD1 (6 bases). Trimming cost V 5 bases and J 7 bases, with 16 bases left between them. Germline assignment: CDR1 SGHAT and CDR2 FQNNGV. The CDR3 extends over 14 amino acids. This chain's CDR3 is CASSLRTVTYTQYF. The CDR3, as DNA: TGTGCCAGCAGCCTTCGGACAGTAACATATACGCAGTATTTT.

This clonotype was detected many times. The V call is TRBV29-1, the J call TRBJ2-7; the match to TRBD1 covers 8 bases. Per germline, CDR1 SQVTM and CDR2 ANQGSEA. With V trimmed by 1 base and J by 7 bases, 6 bases remained unmatched. There are 13 residues in the CDR3. The CDR3 reads CSVEATGVGEQYF. The DNA for the CDR3 is TGCAGCGTTGAAGCGACAGGGGTCGGGGAGCAGTACTTC.

Remarks on this clonotype: A read error is possible here, since a much larger clone lies one base away. CDR3 DNA sequence: TGTGCCAGCAGCCAAGAAAGCGGGGCGGTCCTGCAGTATTTT. Encoded protein: CASSQESGAVLQYF. The chain links TRBV4-2 to TRBJ2-3; 7 bases fit TRBD2. Losses at the gene ends were 0 bases for V and 11 bases for J; bases not matched to a gene: 8. The CDR3 has 14 amino acids. CDR1 and CDR2 from the germline V gene are LGHNA and YNFKEQ.

This chain joins TRBV7-9 and TRBJ2-7; 9 bases are shared with TRBD1. Germline lookup yields CDR1 SEHNR and CDR2 FQNEAQ (reference sequence). CDR3 length: 17 residues. V lost 7 bases and J lost 0; bases outside the gene matches: 13. DNA for the CDR3: TGTGCCAGCAATTTGGTGGGACAGGGAATGATCTCCTACGAGCAGTACTTC. Its protein product is CASNLVGQGMISYEQYF. Complete variable domain (other parts from reference TRBV7-9 and TRBJ2-7): DTGVSQNPRHKITKRGQNVTFRCDPISEHNRLYWYRQTLGQGPEFLTYFQNEAQLEKSRLLSDRFSAERPKGSFSTLEIQRTEQGDSAMYLCASNLVGQGMISYEQYFGPGTRLTVT.

The chain carries TRBV27 and TRBJ1-1; TRBD1 matches at 10 bases. Germline CDR1 reads MNHEY; CDR2 reads SMNVEV (reference sequence). This CDR3 comprises 14 residues. V lost 6 bases, J lost 7 bases, and 8 bases stayed unmatched. This CDR3 is CASSPLGQGGEAFF. CDR3 nucleotide sequence: TGTGCCAGCAGCCCCTTAGGACAGGGGGGTGAAGCTTTCTTT.

The chain employs TRBV13 and TRBJ1-2; possibly TRBD1 for D (6 bases). The V end was cut by 5 bases, the J end by 1 base, with 17 bases between. The CDR3 is made up of 16 amino acids. Per germline, CDR1 PRHDT and CDR2 FYEKMQ (reference sequence). CDR3 amino acids: CASSPQAGENNYGYTF. Written as DNA, the CDR3 is TGTGCCAGCAGCCCCCAGGCAGGGGAGAATAACTATGGCTACACCTTC.

This clonotype was detected ten times or more. V gene TRBV5-4 combines with J gene TRBJ2-2; TRBD2 aligns across 15 bases. The CDR3 is 16 residues long. Trimming cost V 6 bases and J 5 bases; bases outside gene matches: 5. Germline V CDR1 and CDR2: SGHNT, YYREEE (reference sequence). Here the CDR3 reads CASTLGLAGGTGELFF. CDR3 bases: TGTGCCAGCACCCTAGGACTAGCGGGAGGGACCGGGGAGCTGTTTTTT. Variable domain in full (rest from reference TRBV5-4 and TRBJ2-2): ETGVTQSPTHLIKTRGQQVTLRCSSQSGHNTVSWYQQALGQGPQFIFQYYREEENGRGNFPPRFSGLQFPNYSSELNVNALELDDSALYLCASTLGLAGGTGELFFGEGSRLTVL.

The gene calls are TRBV2 and TRBJ2-1; D ambiguous. Trimming stripped 0 bases from V and 15 bases from J, with 18 bases between. Per the germline V gene, CDR1 is SNHLY and CDR2 is FYNNEI. The CDR3 is 14 residues long. The CDR3 protein is CASSEAKQALNGFF. CDR3 bases: TGTGCCAGCAGTGAAGCCAAGCAGGCCCTTAACGGGTTCTTC.

This clonotype was recorded at least ten times. This chain uses TRBV7-2 with TRBJ2-3; TRBD2 aligns across 13 bases. Looked up from germline, CDR1 is SGHTA and CDR2 is FQGNSA. V lost 4 bases to trimming and J lost 4 bases; unmatched junction nucleotides: 2. The CDR3 contains 15 residues. The CDR3 reads CASSSGTSGADTQYF. For the CDR3, the DNA is TGTGCCAGCAGCTCCGGGACTAGCGGGGCAGATACGCAGTATTTT.

This clonotype was counted many times. This chain joins TRBV12-3 or TRBV12-4 and TRBJ1-5, with TRBD1 matching over 8 bases. V gave up 1 base and J gave up 4 bases; unmatched junction bases: 3. CDR3 length: 15 amino acids. For the CDR3, the DNA is TGTGCCAGCAGTTTAGATACAGGGGGTAATCAGCCCCAGCATTTT. Translated, it gives CASSLDTGGNQPQHF.

This clonotype was detected a few times. The chain links TRBV19 to TRBJ2-7; TRBD2 agrees at 11 bases. This CDR3 region has 15 residues. V shed 5 bases and J 3 bases; nucleotides not matched to a gene: 6. The germline CDR1 and CDR2 sequences are LNHDA and SQIVND (reference sequence). The CDR3 protein is CASSPTSGNFYEQYF. The CDR3 DNA follows: TGTGCCAGTAGTCCGACTAGCGGGAATTTCTACGAGCAGTACTTC.

There are a few counts of this clonotype. V is TRBV7-9 and J is TRBJ2-3; no clear D. CDR1 is SEHNR and CDR2 is FQNEAQ in the germline V gene (reference sequence). The CDR3 totals 13 residues. Trimming pared 1 base from V and 6 bases from J, leaving 8 bases between. The CDR3 DNA is TGTGCCAGCAGCTTAGACTTCGGGGATACGCAGTATTTT. Translation: CASSLDFGDTQYF. The variable domain in full, completed from reference TRBV7-9 and TRBJ2-3, reads DTGVSQNPRHKITKRGQNVTFRCDPISEHNRLYWYRQTLGQGPEFLTYFQNEAQLEKSRLLSDRFSAERPKGSFSTLEIQRTEQGDSAMYLCASSLDFGDTQYFGPGTRLTVL.

This clonotype was detected only a few times. The rearrangement joins TRBV19 to TRBJ2-2, with 7 bases lining up with TRBD1. This CDR3 is 15 amino acids long. Germline V gene sequence: CDR1 LNHDA, CDR2 SQIVND (reference sequence). V lost 3 bases and J lost 7; bases outside the gene matches: 8. Here the CDR3 DNA reads TGTGCCAGTAGTATCGGGTACAGGGGTAACGGGGAGCTGTTTTTT. This codes for CASSIGYRGNGELFF.

The chain carries TRBV6-2 or TRBV6-3 and TRBJ1-2; tentative D call: TRBD1 (5 bases). Per germline, CDR1 MNHEY and CDR2 SVGEGT. V lost 6 bases and J lost 6, with 11 bases in between. CDR3 length equals 12 residues. CDR3 sequence: CASSSGTHGYTF. In nucleotides, the CDR3 is TGTGCCAGCAGCTCCGGGACGCATGGCTACACCTTC.

This clonotype was seen many times. The chain links TRBV4-1 to TRBJ1-6; the D gene is possibly TRBD1 (5 bases). The CDR3 has 16 amino acids. Germline assignment: CDR1 MGHRA and CDR2 YSYEKL. V was cut by 2 bases and J by 5 bases, with 13 bases left in between. The CDR3 nucleotides are TGCGCCAGCAGCCAAAGAAAGACAGATGATAATTCACCCCTCCACTTT. As protein: CASSQRKTDDNSPLHF.

The chain combines TRBV7-9 with TRBJ2-5; TRBD2 matches at 11 bases. Germline CDR1 and CDR2: SEHNR and FQNEAQ (reference sequence). V gave up 5 bases and J gave up 5 bases; unmatched junction bases: 16. CDR3 length: 18 amino acids. The CDR3 DNA reads as TGTGCCAGCAGCACCGGACAGGGAATAGCGGGAGGGCCGGAGACCCAGTACTTC. As protein: CASSTGQGIAGGPETQYF.

In DNA, the CDR3 is TGTGCCAGCAGTTTTGCCCTAGTCCCAGATACGCAGTATTTT. This gives the protein CASSFALVPDTQYF. This chain connects TRBV12-3 or TRBV12-4 to TRBJ2-3, with D uncertain. The CDR3 is made up of 14 amino acids. Trimming cost V 3 bases and J 4 bases, with 11 bases left between them.